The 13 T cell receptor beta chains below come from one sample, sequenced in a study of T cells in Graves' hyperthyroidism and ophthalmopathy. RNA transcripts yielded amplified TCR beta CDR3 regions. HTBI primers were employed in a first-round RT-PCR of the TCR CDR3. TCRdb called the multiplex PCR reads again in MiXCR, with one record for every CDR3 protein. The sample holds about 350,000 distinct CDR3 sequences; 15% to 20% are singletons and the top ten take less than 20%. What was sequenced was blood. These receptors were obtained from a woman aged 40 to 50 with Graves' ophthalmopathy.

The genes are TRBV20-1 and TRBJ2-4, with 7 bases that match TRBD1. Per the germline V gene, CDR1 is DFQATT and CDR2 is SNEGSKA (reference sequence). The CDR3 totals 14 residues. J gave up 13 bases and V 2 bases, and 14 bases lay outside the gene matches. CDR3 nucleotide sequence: TGCAGTGCTAGACGGGACAGTTCGAAAAAGATCCAGTACTTC. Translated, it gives CSARRDSSKKIQYF.

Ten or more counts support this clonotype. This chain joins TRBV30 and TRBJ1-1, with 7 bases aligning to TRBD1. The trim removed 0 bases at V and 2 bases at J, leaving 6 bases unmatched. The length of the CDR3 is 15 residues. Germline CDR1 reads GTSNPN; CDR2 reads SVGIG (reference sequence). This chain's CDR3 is CAWSVQWDRNTEAFF. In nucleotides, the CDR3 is TGTGCCTGGAGTGTACAGTGGGACAGAAACACTGAAGCTTTCTTT.

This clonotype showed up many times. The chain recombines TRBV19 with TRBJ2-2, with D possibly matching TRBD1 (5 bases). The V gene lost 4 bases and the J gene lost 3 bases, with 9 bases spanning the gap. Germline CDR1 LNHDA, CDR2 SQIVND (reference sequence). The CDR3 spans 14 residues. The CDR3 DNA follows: TGTGCCAGTAGTACCATACAGGACACCGGGGAGCTGTTTTTT. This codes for CASSTIQDTGELFF.

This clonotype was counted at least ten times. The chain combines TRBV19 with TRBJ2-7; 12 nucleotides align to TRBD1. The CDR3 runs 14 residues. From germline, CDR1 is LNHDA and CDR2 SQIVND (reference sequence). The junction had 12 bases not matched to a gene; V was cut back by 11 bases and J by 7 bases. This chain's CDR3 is CAGPRDRGQCEQYF. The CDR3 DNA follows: TGTGCCGGCCCCCGGGACAGGGGGCAGTGTGAGCAGTACTTC.

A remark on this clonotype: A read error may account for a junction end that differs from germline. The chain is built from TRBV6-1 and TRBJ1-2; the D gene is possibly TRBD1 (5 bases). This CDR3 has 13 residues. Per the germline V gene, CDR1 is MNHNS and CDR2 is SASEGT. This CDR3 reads CASSVRGTYGYSF. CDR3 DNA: TGTGCCAGCAGTGTACGGGGCACTTATGGCTACAGCTTC.

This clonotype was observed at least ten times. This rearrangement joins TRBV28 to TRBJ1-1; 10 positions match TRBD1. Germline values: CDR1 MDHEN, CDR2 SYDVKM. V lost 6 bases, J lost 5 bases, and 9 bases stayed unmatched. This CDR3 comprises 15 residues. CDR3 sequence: CASRPTGGQGTEAFF. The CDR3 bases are TGTGCCAGCAGGCCAACGGGGGGACAGGGGACTGAAGCTTTCTTT.

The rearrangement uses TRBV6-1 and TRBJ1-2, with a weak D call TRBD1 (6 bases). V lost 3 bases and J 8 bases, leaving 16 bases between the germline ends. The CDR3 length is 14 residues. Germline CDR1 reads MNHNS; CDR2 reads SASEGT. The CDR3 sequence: CASSDDGGPGGYTF. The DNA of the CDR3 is TGTGCCAGCAGTGATGATGGGGGGCCGGGAGGCTACACCTTC.

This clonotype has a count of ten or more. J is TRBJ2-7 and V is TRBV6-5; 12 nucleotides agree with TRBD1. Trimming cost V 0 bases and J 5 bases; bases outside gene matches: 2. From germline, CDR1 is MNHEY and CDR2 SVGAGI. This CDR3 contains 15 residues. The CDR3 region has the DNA TGTGCCAGCAGTTACTCCGGGACAGGGGGCCACGAGCAGTACTTC. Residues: CASSYSGTGGHEQYF.

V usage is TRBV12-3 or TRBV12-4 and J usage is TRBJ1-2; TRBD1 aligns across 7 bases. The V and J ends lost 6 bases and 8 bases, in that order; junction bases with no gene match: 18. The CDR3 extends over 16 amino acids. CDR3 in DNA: TGTGCCAGCAGCATAAACCTTTTTTTAGGGGGCGAAGGCTACACCTTC. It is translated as CASSINLFLGGEGYTF.

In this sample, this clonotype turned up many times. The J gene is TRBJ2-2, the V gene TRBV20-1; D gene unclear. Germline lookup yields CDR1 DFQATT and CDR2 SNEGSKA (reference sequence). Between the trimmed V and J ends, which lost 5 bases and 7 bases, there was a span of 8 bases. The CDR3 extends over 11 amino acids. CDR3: CSALLGGELFF. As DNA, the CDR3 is TGCAGTGCTTTACTGGGCGGGGAGCTGTTTTTT.

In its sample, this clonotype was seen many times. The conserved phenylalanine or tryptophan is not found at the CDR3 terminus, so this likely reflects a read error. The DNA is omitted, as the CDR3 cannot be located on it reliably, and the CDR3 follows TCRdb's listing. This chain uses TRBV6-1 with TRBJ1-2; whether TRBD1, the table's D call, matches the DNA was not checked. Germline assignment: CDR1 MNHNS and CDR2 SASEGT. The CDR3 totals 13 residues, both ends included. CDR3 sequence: CASNAPDRVNLHV.

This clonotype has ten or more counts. CDR3 sequence reads: CATSHRADQPQHF. The CDR3 nucleotides read TGTGCCACCAGTCACAGGGCTGATCAGCCCCAGCATTTT. The rearrangement links TRBV24-1 to TRBJ1-5, with a weak D call TRBD1 (6 bases). Trimming cost V 6 bases and J 5 bases, with 10 bases left between them. The germline V gene encodes CDR1 KGHDR and CDR2 SFDVKD. The CDR3 extends over 13 amino acids.

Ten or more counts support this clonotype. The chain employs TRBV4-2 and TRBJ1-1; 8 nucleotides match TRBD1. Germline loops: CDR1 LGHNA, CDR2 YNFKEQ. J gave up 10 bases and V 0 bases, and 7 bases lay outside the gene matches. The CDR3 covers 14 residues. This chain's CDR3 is CASSQDLGQGAAFF. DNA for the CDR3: TGTGCCAGCAGCCAAGATCTAGGGCAGGGGGCAGCTTTCTTT.